This T cell receptor beta chain was found in a study of cytomegalovirus exposure and HLA in healthy donors. The PCR ran on 60 Vbeta and 13 Jbeta primers. The data were produced by immunoSEQ multiplex PCR, yet TCRdb's version contains in-frame clones alone and is incomplete. This sample has 150,000 to 200,000 clones, with over 70% found just once. Germline CDR1 and CDR2: MDHEN and SYDVKM. This CDR3 has 12 residues. Trimming took off 7 bases at V and 7 bases at J, with 13 bases between the two ends. This clone appeared a single time. The sample comprised PBMCs. This sequence was found in a woman in her forties in good health and CMV-seronegative. The J gene is TRBJ1-2, the V gene TRBV28; TRBD1 might be the D (5 bases). CDR3 in amino acids: CASKEGEGGYTF. CDR3 in DNA: TGTGCCAGCAAGGAAGGGGAGGGTGGCTACACCTTC.